Listed here is a single T cell receptor (beta chain). Its antigen is not known. A read error may explain this, as a much larger clone is one base away. The sample contains more than one DNA sequence encoding this CDR3. TCRdb ran MiXCR on the PCR reads. The sample lists tens of thousands of clones; roughly an eighth were seen once. The entry originates in a study of metastatic and nonmetastatic thyroid tumors. Study-level results: A significant increase in TCR beta diversity was reportedly seen in malignant thyroid tumors relative to benign nodules, in blood and tumor.

Per the germline V gene, CDR1 is DFQATT and CDR2 is SNEGSKA (reference sequence). This CDR3 is 11 amino acids long. V trimming: 5 bases; J trimming: 8 bases; junction bases outside the gene matches: 5. Until they underwent thyroid surgery, no patient had received any treatment. This sequence originates from a female donor with papillary thyroid cancer or a benign thyroid nodule (not recorded which). Some clones in this sample may be carry-over from other donors' samples. Sequenced: tumor tissue. This chain joins TRBV20-1 and TRBJ1-1; 7 positions agree with TRBD1. CDR3 in amino acids: CSAPGQAEAFF. The CDR3 region has the DNA TGCAGTGCTCCCGGACAGGCCGAAGCTTTCTTT.